One sample yielded the 32 T cell receptor beta chains listed below, sequenced in a study of cytomegalovirus exposure and HLA in healthy donors. The PCR used 60 Vbeta and 13 Jbeta primers. The protocol was immunoSEQ multiplex PCR, while the TCRdb copy is restricted to in-frame clones and leaves out a portion. The table includes around 150,000 clones, approximately 79% detected once. Sequenced material: PBMCs. The origin of the receptors is a man between 40 and 49 years old in good health and CMV-seronegative.

The chain recombines TRBV7-8 with TRBJ2-3, with TRBD2 identical over 8 bases. V shed 0 bases, J shed 2 bases, and the junction held 7 bases outside the gene matches. Germline V gene sequence: CDR1 SGHVS, CDR2 FQNEAQ. This CDR3 region has 17 residues. The CDR3 is CASSLAHLAGNTDTQYF. Written as DNA, the CDR3 is TGTGCCAGCAGCTTAGCCCATTTAGCGGGAAACACAGATACGCAGTATTTT.

The chain has TRBV9 and TRBJ1-3, with a weak D call TRBD1 (5 bases). Between the trimmed V and J ends, which lost 3 bases and 4 bases, there was a span of 5 bases. This CDR3 is 12 amino acids long. Germline V gene sequence: CDR1 SGDLS, CDR2 YYNGEE. CDR3 DNA sequence: TGTGCCAGCAGCGAGGGGGGAAACACCATATATTTT. This encodes CASSEGGNTIYF.

This chain connects TRBV7-9 to TRBJ2-1; weak D call: TRBD1 (5 bases). CDR3 length: 16 amino acids. From germline, CDR1 is SEHNR and CDR2 FQNEAQ (reference sequence). Trimming pared 6 bases from V and 0 bases from J, leaving 15 bases between. CDR3 amino acids: CASRGKQESSYNEQFF. CDR3 DNA: TGTGCCAGCAGGGGGAAACAGGAAAGCTCCTACAATGAGCAGTTCTTC.

J is TRBJ2-7 and V is TRBV21-1; TRBD2, the table's D call, lacks a check against the DNA. TRBV21-1 is labeled a pseudogene. The CDR3 has 16 residues. Written as DNA, the CDR3 is TGTGCCAGCAGCAAAGGGGGACTAGCGGGACTCTACGAGCAGTACTTC. Its protein product is CASSKGGLAGLYEQYF.

The chain couples TRBV4-3 to TRBJ2-7; D is uncertain. V was cut by 4 bases and J by 5 bases, with 12 bases left in between. Germline loops: CDR1 LGHNA, CDR2 YSLEER. The CDR3 runs to 13 residues. The CDR3 sequence is CASSLTPQNEQYF. The CDR3 DNA follows: TGCGCCAGCAGCCTTACCCCGCAGAACGAGCAGTACTTC.

The chain uses TRBV19 and TRBJ1-4; possible D gene TRBD1, 6 bases. V lost 4 bases, J lost 0 bases, and 12 bases lay in between. Germline V gene lookup returns CDR1 LNHDA and CDR2 SQIVND (reference sequence). CDR3 size: 16 residues. DNA for the CDR3: TGTGCCAGTAGTACCGTGGGGGCAGCAACTAATGAAAAACTGTTTTTT. Translated: CASSTVGAATNEKLFF.

V usage is TRBV5-6 and J usage is TRBJ2-2; 7 bases agree with TRBD1. The CDR3 consists of 15 residues. V dropped 1 base and J dropped 4; count of bases not matched to a gene: 4. CDR1 is SGHDT, CDR2 YYEEEE, per germline. CDR3 nucleotides: TGTGCCAGCAGCTTGAGACAGGGCGGCACCGGGGAGCTGTTTTTT. Residues: CASSLRQGGTGELFF.

The chain has TRBV14 and TRBJ2-3; tentative D call: TRBD2 (5 bases). V lost 1 base, J lost 7 bases, and 12 bases lay in between. Per germline, CDR1 SGHDN and CDR2 FVKESK. This CDR3 spans 14 amino acids. CDR3 sequence reads: CASSQGLPPYTQYF. As DNA, the CDR3 is TGTGCCAGCAGCCAAGGACTACCCCCCTATACGCAGTATTTT.

V is TRBV19 and J is TRBJ2-7; 8 positions match TRBD2. The CDR3 spans 15 residues. V shed 5 bases, J shed 0 bases, and the junction held 6 bases outside the gene matches. CDR1 is LNHDA and CDR2 is SQIVND in the germline V gene (reference sequence). The CDR3 sequence is CASSAVAGPSYEQYF. Here the CDR3 DNA reads TGTGCCAGTAGTGCTGTAGCGGGACCCTCCTACGAGCAGTACTTC.

As DNA, the CDR3 is TGCGCCAGCCACTGGGGGACAGGGTCCTACGAGCAGTACTTC. Protein: CASHWGTGSYEQYF. The rearrangement uses TRBV5-1 and TRBJ2-7, with 9 positions matching TRBD1. V dropped 7 bases and J dropped 1; count of bases not matched to a gene: 6. The CDR3 covers 14 residues. In germline, CDR1 is SGHRS, CDR2 YFSETQ.

This rearrangement joins TRBV5-4 to TRBJ2-1; TRBD2 matches 7 bases. The V segment lost 0 bases and the J segment 10 bases; nucleotides outside the gene matches: 1. This CDR3 region has 12 residues. CDR1 and CDR2 from the germline V gene are SGHNT and YYREEE (reference sequence). The CDR3 bases are TGTGCCAGCAGCTTGGCCGGGGGGGAGCAGTTCTTC. Translated: CASSLAGGEQFF.

The chain couples TRBV18 to TRBJ2-7; 9 bases are a match to TRBD1. This CDR3 is built from 14 residues. From germline, CDR1 is KGHSH and CDR2 LQKENI. J gave up 6 bases and V 5 bases, and 8 bases lay outside the gene matches. CDR3 in DNA: TGTGCCAGCTCAGAACGGGACAGGGCCGCCGAGCAGTACTTC. Translation: CASSERDRAAEQYF.

V and J are TRBV19 and TRBJ2-7; 12 bases map to TRBD1. This CDR3 contains 14 residues. V gave up 5 bases and J gave up 7 bases; unmatched junction bases: 6. Germline V lookup: CDR1 LNHDA, CDR2 SQIVND (reference sequence). The CDR3 region has the DNA TGTGCCAGTAGTCCGGGACAGGGGGCGAAGGAGCAGTACTTC. Its protein is CASSPGQGAKEQYF.

The V gene is TRBV7-6, the J gene TRBJ1-4; no clear D gene. V shed 1 base and J shed 0 bases, with 9 bases lying between them. Germline V gene data show CDR1 as SGHVS and CDR2 as FNYEAQ. This CDR3 is built from 16 residues. The CDR3 sequence is CASSLEATATNEKLFF. CDR3 DNA: TGTGCCAGCAGCTTAGAAGCTACAGCAACTAATGAAAAACTGTTTTTT.

The V call is TRBV28, the J call TRBJ1-6; TRBD1 agrees at 8 bases. This CDR3 comprises 15 residues. Germline V gives CDR1 MDHEN, CDR2 SYDVKM. The trim removed 5 bases at V and 8 bases at J, leaving 8 bases unmatched. CDR3: CASSPAGQGDSPLHF. Here the CDR3 DNA reads TGTGCCAGCAGTCCGGCCGGACAGGGCGATTCACCCCTCCACTTT.

The chain recombines TRBV7-6 with TRBJ2-1; TRBD1 matches at 8 bases. The CDR3 is 15 amino acids. Germline loops: CDR1 SGHVS, CDR2 FNYEAQ. The V segment lost 0 bases and the J segment 6 bases; nucleotides outside the gene matches: 4. The CDR3 sequence: CASSLATTGANEQFF. Written as DNA, the CDR3 is TGTGCCAGCAGCTTAGCGACGACAGGGGCCAATGAGCAGTTCTTC.

This rearrangement joins TRBV9 to TRBJ2-1; D is unclear. Germline assignment: CDR1 SGDLS and CDR2 YYNGEE. The V and J ends lost 2 bases and 4 bases respectively, with 7 bases between them. This CDR3 has 13 residues. In DNA form, the CDR3 reads TGTGCCAGCAGCGTTAGTCGGTACAATGAGCAGTTCTTC. This gives the protein CASSVSRYNEQFF.

The genes are TRBV7-2 and TRBJ2-1; TRBD2 matches at 9 bases. This CDR3 is built from 15 residues. Losses at the gene ends were 6 bases for V and 5 bases for J; bases not matched to a gene: 8. Germline V gene data show CDR1 as SGHTA and CDR2 as FQGNSA. This CDR3 reads CASRPRQREDNEQFF. The CDR3 region has the DNA TGTGCCAGCAGACCCCGACAGCGGGAGGACAATGAGCAGTTCTTC.

This chain uses TRBV2 with TRBJ2-2; no clear D gene. Per the germline V gene, CDR1 is SNHLY and CDR2 is FYNNEI. The CDR3 spans 11 residues. Trimming removed 7 bases at V and 6 bases at J, with 6 bases between. The CDR3 sequence is CASTLSGELFF. The DNA of the CDR3 is TGTGCCAGCACCCTCTCCGGGGAGCTGTTTTTT.

The chain joins TRBV21-1 to TRBJ2-5; the table assigns TRBD1, which was not confirmed against the DNA. The tail of the sequence fits TRBJ2-7 better, so the J call may be wrong. TRBV21-1 is assigned pseudogene status. The CDR3 loop spans 17 amino acids. The DNA for the CDR3 is TGTGCCAGCAGCAAAGCAGGGCCTGTACAGGGGCAGCACGAGCAGTACTTC. Residues: CASSKAGPVQGQHEQYF.

V gene TRBV27 combines with J gene TRBJ1-2; 7 positions match TRBD1. CDR1 is MNHEY and CDR2 is SMNVEV in the germline V gene (reference sequence). V was clipped by 5 bases and J by 4 bases; unmatched bases: 10. This CDR3 comprises 15 residues. The chain's CDR3 is CASSQRGQFFYGYTF. The CDR3 nucleotides are TGTGCCAGCAGTCAGAGGGGACAGTTCTTCTATGGCTACACCTTC.

The V gene is TRBV6-1, the J gene TRBJ2-1; TRBD2 aligns across 9 bases. Germline-derived CDR1 and CDR2 are MNHNS and SASEGT. V shed 11 bases, J shed 5 bases, and the junction held 13 bases outside the gene matches. This CDR3 spans 15 amino acids. This chain's CDR3 is CAGSRREGMNNEQFF. The CDR3 DNA is TGTGCCGGCTCCCGGCGGGAGGGAATGAACAATGAGCAGTTCTTC.

CDR3 coding DNA: TGTGCCAGCAGCAATGCCCGGTTGGGGACTAGCGGCGAGCAGTTCTTC. Its protein is CASSNARLGTSGEQFF. This chain links TRBV6-6 with TRBJ2-1; 11 bases agree with TRBD2. CDR3 length equals 16 residues. J lost 10 bases, V lost 6 bases, and 14 bases had no gene match. CDR1 and CDR2 from the germline V gene are MNHNY and SVGAGI (reference sequence).

The chain joins TRBV19 to TRBJ1-2; the D is unclear. The germline CDR1 and CDR2 sequences are LNHDA and SQIVND (reference sequence). The CDR3 sequence is 11 residues long. Between the trimmed V and J ends, which lost 10 bases and 6 bases, there was a span of 12 bases. CDR3 in DNA: TGTGCCATCTCGTCGGGGAATGGCTACACCTTC. This sequence encodes CAISSGNGYTF.

V usage is TRBV5-1 and J usage is TRBJ2-5; possible D gene TRBD1, 6 bases. CDR1 SGHRS and CDR2 YFSETQ come from the germline V gene. Trimming removed 2 bases from V and 5 bases from J, with 16 bases in between. This CDR3 is built from 15 residues. CDR3 nucleotides: TGCGCCAGCAGCTTCAGGGGTACCTTAGGGGAGACCCAGTACTTC. Translating it yields CASSFRGTLGETQYF.

The chain couples TRBV14 to TRBJ2-1; D unclear. Trimming took off 0 bases at V and 1 base at J, with 7 bases between the two ends. The CDR3 runs 15 residues. Germline lookup yields CDR1 SGHDN and CDR2 FVKESK. CDR3 protein: CASSQDIGSYNEQFF. As DNA, the CDR3 is TGTGCCAGCAGCCAAGATATCGGGTCCTACAATGAGCAGTTCTTC. The full variable domain, completed using reference TRBV14 and TRBJ2-1, is EAGVTQFPSHSVIEKGQTVTLRCDPISGHDNLYWYRRVMGKEIKFLLHFVKESKQDESGMPNNRFLAERTGGTYSTLKVQPAELEDSGVYFCASSQDIGSYNEQFFGPGTRLTVL.

Turning to this clone: Sequence at one end of the junction differs from germline and may be a read error. The chain carries TRBV19 and TRBJ2-6, with 9 bases fitting TRBD2. From germline, CDR1 is LNHDA and CDR2 SQIVND (reference sequence). CDR3 size: 18 residues. CDR3 nucleotide sequence: TGTGCCAGTAGCCGGGACGGACTAGCGAACTCTGGGGCCAACGGCCTGACTTTC. Translating it yields CASSRDGLANSGANGLTF.

A word on this clone: Relative to the germline gene, one junction end is altered; a read error may explain this. Other DNA sequences in the same sample also yield this CDR3. The chain uses TRBV30 and TRBJ2-7, with 7 bases aligning to TRBD2. CDR3 size: 15 residues. CDR1 and CDR2 (germline): GTSNPN, SVGIG (reference sequence). The CDR3 nucleotides read TGCGCCTGGAGTGGGAGGGGCTTTCCCTCCTACGAGCAGTACTTC. Its translation is CAWSGRGFPSYEQYF.

This chain uses TRBV27 with TRBJ2-2, with 11 positions matching TRBD2. V lost 2 bases to trimming and J lost 4 bases; unmatched junction nucleotides: 3. The V gene's germline CDR1 is MNHEY and CDR2 SMNVEV (reference sequence). This CDR3 has 16 residues. CDR3 nucleotide sequence: TGTGCCAGCAGTTTAATTAGCGGGAGGGCCACCGGGGAGCTGTTTTTT. It encodes CASSLISGRATGELFF.

On this clone itself: Other DNA sequences of this sample code for an identical CDR3. The J gene is TRBJ2-7, the V gene TRBV7-9; TRBD1 agrees at 8 bases. This CDR3 is built from 15 residues. The germline gives CDR1 SEHNR, CDR2 FQNEAQ (reference sequence). Trimming took 6 bases from V and 2 from J; bases not matched to a gene: 9. The CDR3 DNA is TGTGCCAGCAGTTCAGGGGGCAAGGCCACCTACGAGCAGTACTTC. Translation gives CASSSGGKATYEQYF. The full variable domain, its missing parts supplied by reference TRBV7-9 and TRBJ2-7, is DTGVSQNPRHKITKRGQNVTFRCDPISEHNRLYWYRQTLGQGPEFLTYFQNEAQLEKSRLLSDRFSAERPKGSFSTLEIQRTEQGDSAMYLCASSSGGKATYEQYFGPGTRLTVT.

This clone has only one observation. The junction does not match germline at one end; this may be a read error. The V gene is TRBV4-2, the J gene TRBJ2-4; 7 bases map to TRBD2. The germline V gene has CDR1 LGHNA and CDR2 YNFKEQ. The CDR3 is made up of 19 amino acids. The CDR3 reads CASSQDRGEEGLAKNSQYF. CDR3 nucleotide sequence: TGTGCCAGCAGCCAAGATCGGGGGGAGGAGGGGCTAGCCAAAAACAGTCAGTACTTC.

V usage is TRBV11-3 and J usage is TRBJ2-3; D is perhaps TRBD2 (5 bases). Germline V gives CDR1 SGHNT, CDR2 YENEEA. V was cut by 3 bases and J by 10 bases, with 14 bases left in between. The CDR3 sequence is 13 residues long. CDR3 residues: CASSFERGLAQYF. The CDR3 DNA is TGTGCCAGCAGCTTCGAAAGAGGGCTTGCGCAGTATTTT.